In its sample, the clone carrying this T cell receptor beta chain was seen many times. This entry comes from a study of T cells in Graves' hyperthyroidism and ophthalmopathy. CDR3 length: 16 amino acids. V was cut by 5 bases and J by 3 bases, with 16 bases left in between. The germline CDR1 and CDR2 sequences are MNHNS and SASEGT. TCR beta CDR3 regions were amplified from RNA transcripts. First-round RT-PCR of the TCR CDR3 relied on the HTBI primer set. From the multiplex PCR reads, TCRdb called clonotypes with MiXCR, one entry per CDR3 protein. Of around 520,000 distinct CDR3 sequences listed, roughly a quarter are singletons.

This sequence joins TRBV6-1 and TRBJ2-2, with D tentatively TRBD2 (5 bases). The TCR sequence derives from a woman aged 30 to 39 with Graves' ophthalmopathy. Sequencing input: blood. The CDR3 is CASSPTSEVYTGELFF. The CDR3 nucleotides read TGTGCCAGCAGTCCAACTAGTGAAGTTTACACCGGGGAGCTGTTTTTT.